This TCR beta chain was recovered during a study of blood T cell repertoires in COVID-19. About the study: Whether acute or convalescent, the COVID-19 samples came from the United States, Italy and Spain. PBMCs, B-cell-depleted T cells, or T cells provided the cDNA or gDNA that made up the material.

TCRdb's copy holds only in-frame clones and misses some; the assay was immunoSEQ multiplex PCR. This sample has roughly 200,000 clones, with 65% to 85% found just once. This clone was seen a single time. CDR3 size: 14 residues. Trimming left V 5 bases short and J 0 bases short, with 9 bases between. The germline V gene encodes CDR1 SGHTA and CDR2 FQGNSA. The J gene is TRBJ2-3, the V gene TRBV7-2; tentative D call: TRBD1 (6 bases). The sequence was obtained from a man between 45 and 60 years old with active or convalescent COVID-19. Sequencing was done on a sample of peripheral blood. DNA for the CDR3: TGTGCCAGCAGCATCCAGGGGAGCACAGATACGCAGTATTTT. Protein product: CASSIQGSTDTQYF. Full variable domain (remainder filled in from reference TRBV7-2 and TRBJ2-3): GAGVSQSPSNKVTEKGKDVELRCDPISGHTALYWYRQSLGQGLEFLIYFQGNSAPDKSGLPSDRFSAERTGGSVSTLTIQRTQQEDSAVYLCASSIQGSTDTQYFGPGTRLTVL.